The clone carrying this T cell receptor (beta chain) was detected only a few times. What it recognizes is unknown. The time point here: sample taken at primary tumor resection. Whole RNA, isolated from tumor, nontumor lung or frozen PBMC, was sequenced without prior sorting. The donors, 70 or so patients with untreated early-stage non-small cell lung cancer, provided the samples. TCRdb analysed the 5' RACE reads with MiXCR anew, one entry per CDR3 protein. Of about 50,000 distinct CDR3 sequences detected, 7.5% to 8% appear once; the ten largest clones hold around an eighth. The CDR3 totals 18 residues. V was cut by 7 bases and J by 0 bases, with 23 bases left in between. Germline V gene lookup returns CDR1 MDHEN and CDR2 SYDVKM. This entry comes from a study of spatial heterogeneity in lung cancer. Across the study: Alpha-chain sequences were consistently detected less often than beta-chain sequences.

Findings and caveats of the study: Ubiquitous expanded tumor TCRs surfaced in blood more at resection than they did at follow-up.

V is TRBV28 and J is TRBJ2-3; D unclear. This clonotype was obtained from a female donor with early-stage non-small cell lung cancer. Sequenced material: PBMCs, taken at surgery. CDR3 region: CASTTPVRRSPSTDTQYF. In DNA form, the CDR3 reads TGTGCCAGCACCACACCGGTCCGGCGGAGTCCCAGCACAGATACGCAGTATTTT.